The sequence of this TCR beta chain was determined in a study of OX40 agonist ivuxolimab in advanced cancers. Study findings and constraints: Certain nonresponding patients likewise had low normalized T-cell clonal expansion.

Some clones are missing from TCRdb's copy, which holds only in-frame ones; the method was immunoSEQ multiplex PCR. The sample contains over 70,000 clones, 85% to 90% of which appear only once. As to this clone: Antigen unknown.

The CDR3 consists of 14 residues. The V gene's germline CDR1 is SGDLS and CDR2 YYNGEE. Unmatched junction bases numbered 6, after V lost 4 bases and J lost 6 bases. Patients were ruled out by autoimmune disease history or systemic immunosuppression. This chain connects TRBV9 to TRBJ2-1, with TRBD1 matching over 8 bases. This specimen consisted of CD4+ or CD8+ T cells sorted from blood, obtained in a trial of the OX40 agonist ivuxolimab. This receptor was taken from an adult with an advanced solid tumor such as melanoma, head and neck, liver or kidney cancer. CDR3 sequence reads: CASSLTGGGNEQFF. CDR3 sequence (DNA): TGTGCCAGCAGCCTTACAGGGGGAGGCAATGAGCAGTTCTTC.